These T cell receptor beta chains were read from a single sample in a study of cytomegalovirus exposure and HLA in healthy donors. Measured with immunoSEQ multiplex PCR; TCRdb has only the in-frame clones, and not every one. The data contain about 160,000 clones, 70% to 85% of them singletons. The material sequenced was PBMCs. All receptors derive from a man aged 40-49 years in good health and CMV-seronegative. CDR3s include the opening cysteine and the closing phenylalanine or tryptophan. The order of the fields is CDR3 DNA, CDR3 protein, D gene, clone size, V gene, J gene. The D gene is left open where the match is weak. Clone size, where shown, is once, few, many, or a class for clones that have expanded.

CDR3 DNA: TGTGCCAGCAGTGAACAAGATACTAGTCCCTACAATGAGCAGTTCTTC
CDR3 protein: CASSEQDTSPYNEQFF
D gene: -
clone size: -
V gene: TRBV2
J gene: TRBJ2-1

CDR3 DNA: TGTGCCAGCACCACGCGACAGGGTCCTGAAGCTTTCTTT
CDR3 protein: CASTTRQGPEAFF
D gene: TRBD1
clone size: -
V gene: TRBV6-6
J gene: TRBJ1-1

CDR3 DNA: TGTGCCAGCAGCCTCCGCGGGACAGGGGGCCATGAGCAGTTCTTC
CDR3 protein: CASSLRGTGGHEQFF
D gene: TRBD1
clone size: -
V gene: TRBV13
J gene: TRBJ2-1

CDR3 DNA: TGTGCCAGCAGCCAAGCTTCGAGCTCTGGGGCCAACGTCCTGACTTTC
CDR3 protein: CASSQASSSGANVLTF
D gene: -
clone size: few
V gene: TRBV4-2
J gene: TRBJ2-6

CDR3 DNA: TGTGCCAGCAGCGACCGACTAGCGGGGGACTCCTACGAGCAGTACTTC
CDR3 protein: CASSDRLAGDSYEQYF
D gene: TRBD2
clone size: -
V gene: TRBV7-9
J gene: TRBJ2-7

CDR3 DNA: TGCGCCAGCAGCCCTAAAGCCCAGGACTCTGGAAACACCATATATTTT
CDR3 protein: CASSPKAQDSGNTIYF
D gene: -
clone size: -
V gene: TRBV5-1
J gene: TRBJ1-3

CDR3 DNA: TGTGCCAGCAGTTACGCCCTAGATAGCACAGATACGCAGTATTTT
CDR3 protein: CASSYALDSTDTQYF
D gene: -
clone size: many
V gene: TRBV6-5
J gene: TRBJ2-3

CDR3 DNA: TGTGCCAGTATGGGCGGGAGGCTCATGGACGAGCAGTACTTC
CDR3 protein: CASMGGRLMDEQYF
D gene: TRBD2
clone size: -
V gene: TRBV19
J gene: TRBJ2-7

CDR3 DNA: TGTGCCAGCAGCGTTTCAGGGCTCTATGAAAAACTGTTTTTT
CDR3 protein: CASSVSGLYEKLFF
D gene: -
clone size: -
V gene: TRBV6-5
J gene: TRBJ1-4

CDR3 DNA: TGCGCCAGCAGTTTTGGCAGAACCTACGAGCAGTACTTC
CDR3 protein: CASSFGRTYEQYF
D gene: -
clone size: -
V gene: TRBV5-1
J gene: TRBJ2-7

CDR3 DNA: TGTGCCAGCAGCGTAGGGGGCCTGCAAGAGACCCAGTACTTC
CDR3 protein: CASSVGGLQETQYF
D gene: -
clone size: -
V gene: TRBV9
J gene: TRBJ2-5

CDR3 DNA: TGTGCCAGCAGCCCGGGACTAGCGGGGGGAGCCGAGCAGTACTTC
CDR3 protein: CASSPGLAGGAEQYF
D gene: TRBD2
clone size: -
V gene: TRBV6-5
J gene: TRBJ2-7

CDR3 DNA: TGTGCCAGCAGTCGACTCGCAGGGTTAAGCAATCAGCCCCAGCATTTT
CDR3 protein: CASSRLAGLSNQPQHF
D gene: -
clone size: -
V gene: TRBV2
J gene: TRBJ1-5

CDR3 DNA: TGTGCCAGCAGCCGAACCGCAAACAGGGGGCTAGAGACCCAGTACTTC
CDR3 protein: CASSRTANRGLETQYF
D gene: TRBD1
clone size: -
V gene: TRBV9
J gene: TRBJ2-5

CDR3 DNA: TGTGCCAGCAGAACTCGAGCGCCCTACTACGAGCAGTACTTC
CDR3 protein: CASRTRAPYYEQYF
D gene: -
clone size: -
V gene: TRBV2
J gene: TRBJ2-7

CDR3 DNA: TGCAGCGTTGAGTACAGGGGAATGGGCACAGATACGCAGTATTTT
CDR3 protein: CSVEYRGMGTDTQYF
D gene: TRBD1
clone size: -
V gene: TRBV29-1
J gene: TRBJ2-3

CDR3 DNA: TGCGCCAGCAGCTTGGGACAGGGGAACTTTGGCTACACCTTC
CDR3 protein: CASSLGQGNFGYTF
D gene: TRBD1
clone size: few
V gene: TRBV5-1
J gene: TRBJ1-2

CDR3 DNA: TGCGCCAGCAGCCAAAGTACAGGGATTTTTTCTGGAAACACCATATATTTT
CDR3 protein: CASSQSTGIFSGNTIYF
D gene: -
clone size: -
V gene: TRBV5-1
J gene: TRBJ1-3

CDR3 DNA: TGTGCCACGCACAAGGGGACAGCTAATGAAAAACTGTTTTTT
CDR3 protein: CATHKGTANEKLFF
D gene: TRBD1
clone size: -
V gene: TRBV19
J gene: TRBJ1-4

CDR3 DNA: TGTGCCAGCATCGGCCGGGTGAGCGAGCAGTACTTC
CDR3 protein: CASIGRVSEQYF
D gene: -
clone size: -
V gene: TRBV5-5
J gene: TRBJ2-7